A selection of T cell receptor beta chains follows, all from one sample in a study of patients and donors after allogeneic stem cell transplantation. Each CDR3 protein gets one entry after TCRdb re-called the RT-PCR reads with MiXCR. The sample holds fewer than 250,000 distinct CDR3 sequences; 13% to 15% are singletons and the top ten take around a tenth. Sequences were obtained from blood, either unsorted or a sorted T cell fraction (not recorded which). Receptors originate from a human donor who was either an allogeneic HSCT recipient or a stem cell or donor lymphocyte infusion donor (not recorded which). It is not recorded whose cells these are; they may come from a transplant donor. Both conserved end residues are part of each CDR3. Each record gives: V gene, clone size, D gene, J gene, CDR3 protein, CDR3 DNA. A D gene is named only where the DNA matches it firmly. Clone size is stated in some rows and not others, as once, few, many or a class when expanded.

v_gene: TRBV12-3/TRBV12-4
abundance: many
d_gene: TRBD2
j_gene: TRBJ2-2
CDR3aa: CASSSRSGGPNTGELFF
CDR3nt: TGTGCCAGCAGTTCTCGCAGCGGGGGCCCTAACACCGGGGAGCTGTTTTTT

v_gene: TRBV18
abundance: many
d_gene: TRBD2
j_gene: TRBJ2-7
CDR3aa: CASSPGLAGDTYEQYF
CDR3nt: TGTGCCAGCTCACCGGGACTAGCGGGAGATACCTACGAGCAGTACTTC

v_gene: TRBV6-1
abundance: .
d_gene: .
j_gene: TRBJ1-6
CDR3aa: CASTETTIPLHF
CDR3nt: TGTGCCAGCACCGAGACAACTATACCCCTCCACTTT

v_gene: TRBV5-6
abundance: few
d_gene: .
j_gene: TRBJ2-5
CDR3aa: CASSLGSTQETQYF
CDR3nt: TGTGCCAGCAGCTTGGGTAGTACCCAAGAGACCCAGTACTTC

v_gene: TRBV7-3
abundance: .
d_gene: .
j_gene: TRBJ1-2
CDR3aa: CASSLIPGDYGYTF
CDR3nt: TGTGCCAGCAGCTTAATACCGGGGGACTATGGCTACACCTTC

v_gene: TRBV10-3
abundance: many
d_gene: TRBD1
j_gene: TRBJ2-1
CDR3aa: CAITDRDREGNEQFF
CDR3nt: TGTGCCATCACTGACCGGGACAGAGAAGGAAATGAGCAGTTCTTC

v_gene: TRBV5-1
abundance: many
d_gene: TRBD1
j_gene: TRBJ1-1
CDR3aa: CASRKGTGPNTEAFF
CDR3nt: TGCGCCAGCAGAAAAGGGACAGGGCCGAACACTGAAGCTTTCTTT

v_gene: TRBV30
abundance: few
d_gene: .
j_gene: TRBJ2-5
CDR3aa: CAWRLRAGPETQYF
CDR3nt: TGTGCCTGGAGGCTCAGGGCTGGGCCGGAGACCCAGTACTTC

v_gene: TRBV25-1
abundance: many
d_gene: TRBD1
j_gene: TRBJ2-1
CDR3aa: CASSEGQGAYNEQFF
CDR3nt: TGTGCCAGCAGTGAGGGACAGGGGGCCTACAATGAGCAGTTCTTC

v_gene: TRBV6-2/TRBV6-3
abundance: .
d_gene: .
j_gene: TRBJ2-7
CDR3aa: CASSSVLWDAQYF
CDR3nt: TGTGCCAGCAGTTCCGTCCTTTGGGATGCGCAGTACTTC

v_gene: TRBV27
abundance: many
d_gene: .
j_gene: TRBJ1-1
CDR3aa: CASSMTVNTEAFF
CDR3nt: TGTGCCAGCAGTATGACAGTGAACACTGAAGCTTTCTTT

v_gene: TRBV20-1
abundance: many
d_gene: TRBD2
j_gene: TRBJ2-5
CDR3aa: CSAPGLAGETQYF
CDR3nt: TGCAGTGCCCCAGGACTAGCGGGGGAGACCCAGTACTTC

v_gene: TRBV19
abundance: .
d_gene: TRBD2
j_gene: TRBJ2-6
CDR3aa: CASSNRGRAGANVLTF
CDR3nt: TGTGCCAGTAGCAACCGAGGGAGGGCTGGGGCCAACGTCCTGACTTTC

v_gene: TRBV9
abundance: .
d_gene: .
j_gene: TRBJ2-1
CDR3aa: CASSVEVRQDNEQFF
CDR3nt: TGTGCCAGCAGCGTAGAGGTGAGACAGGACAATGAGCAGTTCTTC

v_gene: TRBV20-1
abundance: few
d_gene: TRBD1
j_gene: TRBJ1-5
CDR3aa: CSAMGQNQPQHF
CDR3nt: TGCAGTGCTATGGGACAGAATCAGCCCCAGCATTTT

v_gene: TRBV10-3
abundance: few
d_gene: .
j_gene: TRBJ2-7
CDR3aa: CAITLGAPIYEQYF
CDR3nt: TGTGCCATCACTCTGGGGGCCCCTATCTACGAGCAGTACTTC

v_gene: TRBV6-2/TRBV6-3
abundance: .
d_gene: TRBD1
j_gene: TRBJ1-1
CDR3aa: CASRPGGAYAFF
CDR3nt: TGTGCCAGCAGGCCAGGGGGCGCGTACGCTTTCTTT

v_gene: TRBV5-6
abundance: .
d_gene: TRBD2
j_gene: TRBJ2-7
CDR3aa: CASSLGTRLAQNSEQYF
CDR3nt: TGTGCCAGCAGCTTGGGGACCCGACTAGCTCAGAATAGCGAGCAGTACTTC

v_gene: TRBV3-1
abundance: many
d_gene: .
j_gene: TRBJ1-6
CDR3aa: CASSQGRNSPLHF
CDR3nt: TGTGCCAGCAGCCAAGGCAGGAATTCACCCCTCCACTTT

v_gene: TRBV12-3/TRBV12-4
abundance: few
d_gene: .
j_gene: TRBJ1-4
CDR3aa: CASSYALAGEKLFF
CDR3nt: TGTGCCAGCAGTTACGCTTTGGCCGGTGAAAAACTGTTTTTT

v_gene: TRBV12-3/TRBV12-4
abundance: few
d_gene: .
j_gene: TRBJ2-2
CDR3aa: CASSFTGGAGELFF
CDR3nt: TGTGCCAGCAGTTTTACAGGGGGGGCCGGGGAGCTGTTTTTT

v_gene: TRBV5-1
abundance: many
d_gene: .
j_gene: TRBJ2-4
CDR3aa: CASSPHRPGAKNIQYF
CDR3nt: TGCGCCAGCAGCCCGCACCGCCCTGGGGCCAAAAACATTCAGTACTTC

v_gene: TRBV4-2
abundance: many
d_gene: TRBD2
j_gene: TRBJ2-2
CDR3aa: CASSRRLAGGELFF
CDR3nt: TGTGCCAGCAGCCGTCGGCTAGCGGGGGGGGAGCTGTTTTTT

v_gene: TRBV6-1
abundance: few
d_gene: .
j_gene: TRBJ1-2
CDR3aa: CASSDFGGGGGGYGYTF
CDR3nt: TGTGCCAGCAGTGATTTTGGGGGAGGGGGAGGTGGCTATGGCTACACCTTC

v_gene: TRBV11-3
abundance: many
d_gene: .
j_gene: TRBJ2-3
CDR3aa: CASTDPSDTQYF
CDR3nt: TGTGCCAGCACCGATCCGTCAGATACGCAGTATTTT

v_gene: TRBV9
abundance: .
d_gene: TRBD2
j_gene: TRBJ2-2
CDR3aa: CASAGLAENTGELFF
CDR3nt: TGTGCCAGCGCGGGACTAGCGGAGAACACCGGGGAGCTGTTTTTT

v_gene: TRBV10-3
abundance: .
d_gene: .
j_gene: TRBJ2-3
CDR3aa: CAISEGGGPDTQYF
CDR3nt: TGTGCCATCAGTGAAGGGGGGGGGCCCGATACGCAGTATTTT

v_gene: TRBV5-1
abundance: few
d_gene: .
j_gene: TRBJ2-1
CDR3aa: CASSWLAAYNEQFF
CDR3nt: TGCGCCAGCAGCTGGCTGGCGGCGTACAATGAGCAGTTCTTC

v_gene: TRBV2
abundance: many
d_gene: TRBD2
j_gene: TRBJ2-3
CDR3aa: CASSEGTSSRTQYF
CDR3nt: TGTGCCAGCAGTGAAGGGACTAGCTCAAGGACGCAGTATTTT

v_gene: TRBV2
abundance: many
d_gene: .
j_gene: TRBJ1-1
CDR3aa: CASLGQGRTEAFF
CDR3nt: TGTGCCAGCTTGGGGCAGGGGAGGACTGAAGCTTTCTTT

v_gene: TRBV12-3/TRBV12-4
abundance: .
d_gene: .
j_gene: TRBJ1-6
CDR3aa: CASSQGFVSSPLHF
CDR3nt: TGTGCCAGCAGTCAGGGCTTCGTTAGTTCACCCCTCCACTTT

v_gene: TRBV3-1
abundance: .
d_gene: .
j_gene: TRBJ1-6
CDR3aa: CASSQGIGNSPLHF
CDR3nt: TGTGCCAGCAGCCAAGGGATTGGGAATTCACCCCTCCACTTT

v_gene: TRBV20-1
abundance: many
d_gene: .
j_gene: TRBJ1-1
CDR3aa: CSATTGGGLTEAFF
CDR3nt: TGCAGTGCCACCACTGGGGGAGGGCTCACTGAAGCTTTCTTT

v_gene: TRBV5-1
abundance: many
d_gene: .
j_gene: TRBJ1-1
CDR3aa: CASRGSMNTEAFF
CDR3nt: TGCGCCAGCAGGGGGTCAATGAACACTGAAGCTTTCTTT

v_gene: TRBV7-2
abundance: few
d_gene: .
j_gene: TRBJ2-7
CDR3aa: CASSRQGGIGYEQYF
CDR3nt: TGTGCCAGCAGCCGACAAGGGGGTATTGGTTACGAGCAGTACTTC

v_gene: TRBV5-1
abundance: .
d_gene: .
j_gene: TRBJ2-1
CDR3aa: CASSVGNNEQFF
CDR3nt: TGCGCCAGCAGCGTCGGTAATAATGAGCAGTTCTTC

v_gene: TRBV2
abundance: .
d_gene: .
j_gene: TRBJ1-1
CDR3aa: CASSSRETGIRTEAFF
CDR3nt: TGTGCCAGCAGCAGCCGTGAAACAGGGATTCGCACTGAAGCTTTCTTT

v_gene: TRBV4-1
abundance: .
d_gene: TRBD2
j_gene: TRBJ2-7
CDR3aa: CASSASGGLYEQYF
CDR3nt: TGCGCCAGCAGCGCCAGCGGGGGACTTTACGAGCAGTACTTC

v_gene: TRBV3-1
abundance: .
d_gene: .
j_gene: TRBJ2-5
CDR3aa: CASSQDMETQYF
CDR3nt: TGTGCCAGCAGCCAAGATATGGAGACCCAGTACTTC

v_gene: TRBV15
abundance: few
d_gene: TRBD1
j_gene: TRBJ2-7
CDR3aa: CATSRTGGRYEQYF
CDR3nt: TGTGCCACCAGCAGGACAGGGGGCCGATACGAGCAGTACTTC

v_gene: TRBV27
abundance: many
d_gene: .
j_gene: TRBJ1-2
CDR3aa: CASSLSPLGNYGYTF
CDR3nt: TGTGCCAGCAGTTTATCTCCTCTGGGCAACTATGGCTACACCTTC

v_gene: TRBV20-1
abundance: few
d_gene: .
j_gene: TRBJ2-7
CDR3aa: CSAPHSGFFSEQYF
CDR3nt: TGCAGTGCTCCTCACTCGGGGTTCTTTTCCGAGCAGTACTTC

v_gene: TRBV3-1
abundance: few
d_gene: TRBD1
j_gene: TRBJ2-7
CDR3aa: CASSQETGLFGGEQYF
CDR3nt: TGTGCCAGCAGCCAAGAGACAGGGCTCTTCGGTGGCGAGCAGTACTTC

v_gene: TRBV7-2
abundance: few
d_gene: TRBD2
j_gene: TRBJ2-7
CDR3aa: CASSSSSGGYEQYF
CDR3nt: TGTGCCAGCAGCTCCTCTAGCGGGGGATACGAGCAGTACTTC

v_gene: TRBV27
abundance: many
d_gene: .
j_gene: TRBJ2-3
CDR3aa: CASSWGGGTDTQYF
CDR3nt: TGTGCCAGCAGTTGGGGGGGCGGCACAGATACGCAGTATTTT

v_gene: TRBV7-3
abundance: few
d_gene: .
j_gene: TRBJ1-1
CDR3aa: CASSLLGGVLNTEAFF
CDR3nt: TGTGCCAGCAGCTTATTGGGGGGCGTACTGAACACTGAAGCTTTCTTT

v_gene: TRBV6-5
abundance: many
d_gene: .
j_gene: TRBJ2-3
CDR3aa: CASSYSDLYGTDTQYF
CDR3nt: TGTGCCAGCAGTTACTCGGATCTTTATGGCACAGATACGCAGTATTTT

v_gene: TRBV20-1
abundance: many
d_gene: .
j_gene: TRBJ1-6
CDR3aa: CSATTGHNSPLHF
CDR3nt: TGCAGTGCCACAACAGGGCATAATTCACCCCTCCACTTT

v_gene: TRBV6-2/TRBV6-3
abundance: few
d_gene: .
j_gene: TRBJ2-7
CDR3aa: CASSYSSQGYEQYF
CDR3nt: TGTGCCAGCAGTTACTCTTCACAGGGCTACGAGCAGTACTTC